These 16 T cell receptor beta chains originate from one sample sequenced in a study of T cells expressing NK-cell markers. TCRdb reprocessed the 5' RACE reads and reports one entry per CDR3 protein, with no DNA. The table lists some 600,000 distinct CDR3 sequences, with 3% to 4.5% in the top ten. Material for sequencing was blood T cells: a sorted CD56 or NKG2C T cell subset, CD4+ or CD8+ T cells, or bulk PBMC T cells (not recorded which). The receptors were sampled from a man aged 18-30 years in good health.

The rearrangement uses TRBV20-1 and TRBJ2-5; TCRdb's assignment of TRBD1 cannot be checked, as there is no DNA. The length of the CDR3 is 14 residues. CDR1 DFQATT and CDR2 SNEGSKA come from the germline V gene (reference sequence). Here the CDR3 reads CSASPTRERETQYF.

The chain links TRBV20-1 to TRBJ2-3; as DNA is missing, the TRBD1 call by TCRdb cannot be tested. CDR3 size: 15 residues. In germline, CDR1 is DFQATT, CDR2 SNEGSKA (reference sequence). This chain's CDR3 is CSASSPGGLADTQYF.

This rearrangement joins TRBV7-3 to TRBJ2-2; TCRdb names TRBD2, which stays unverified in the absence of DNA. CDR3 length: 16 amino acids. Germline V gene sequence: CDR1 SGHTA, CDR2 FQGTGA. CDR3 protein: CASSSLAGEISGELFF.

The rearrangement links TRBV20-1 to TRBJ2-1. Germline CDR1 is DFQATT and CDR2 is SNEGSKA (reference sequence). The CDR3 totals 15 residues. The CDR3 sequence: CSAPPFLSSYNEQFF.

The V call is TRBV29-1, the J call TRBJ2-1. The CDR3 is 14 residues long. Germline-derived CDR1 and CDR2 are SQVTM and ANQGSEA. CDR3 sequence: CSVESLRDYNEQFF.

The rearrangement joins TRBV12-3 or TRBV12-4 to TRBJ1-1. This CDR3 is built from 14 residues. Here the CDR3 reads CASSSYGVGSEAFF.

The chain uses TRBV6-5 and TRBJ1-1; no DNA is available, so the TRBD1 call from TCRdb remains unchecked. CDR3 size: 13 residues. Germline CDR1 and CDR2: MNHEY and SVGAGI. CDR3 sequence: CASSYQGYTEAFF.

CDR3: CASSYGAGKYNEQFF. This sequence joins TRBV6-5 and TRBJ2-1; with no DNA, the TCRdb D assignment of TRBD1 cannot be verified. Germline values: CDR1 MNHEY, CDR2 SVGAGI. The CDR3 runs 15 residues.

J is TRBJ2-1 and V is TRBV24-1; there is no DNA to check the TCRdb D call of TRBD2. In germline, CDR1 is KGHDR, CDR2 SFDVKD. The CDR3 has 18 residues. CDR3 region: CATSDGVGGGPRENEQFF.

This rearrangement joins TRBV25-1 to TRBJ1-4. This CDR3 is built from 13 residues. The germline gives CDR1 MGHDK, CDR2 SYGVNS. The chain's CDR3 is CASSERANEKLFF.

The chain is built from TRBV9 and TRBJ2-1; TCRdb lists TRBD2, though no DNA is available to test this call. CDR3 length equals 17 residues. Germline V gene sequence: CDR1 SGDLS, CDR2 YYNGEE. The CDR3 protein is CASSVVTSGGRGGEQFF. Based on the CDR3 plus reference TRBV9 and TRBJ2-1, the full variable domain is DSGVTQTPKHLITATGQRVTLRCSPRSGDLSVYWYQQSLDQGLQFLIQYYNGEERAKGNILERFSAQQFPDLHSELNLSSLELGDSALYFCASSVVTSGGRGGEQFFGPGTRLTVL.

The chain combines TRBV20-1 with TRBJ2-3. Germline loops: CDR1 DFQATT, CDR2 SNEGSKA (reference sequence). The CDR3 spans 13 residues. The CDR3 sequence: CSASKGSTDTQYF.

The CDR3 region is CASKEADTQYF. The chain carries TRBV6-6 and TRBJ2-3; without DNA, the TCRdb call of TRBD2 cannot be checked. Germline V gene lookup returns CDR1 MNHNY and CDR2 SVGAGI (reference sequence). The CDR3 is made up of 11 amino acids.

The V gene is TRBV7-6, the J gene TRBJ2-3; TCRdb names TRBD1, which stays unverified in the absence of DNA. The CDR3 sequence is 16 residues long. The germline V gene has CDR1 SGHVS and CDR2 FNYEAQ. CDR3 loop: CASSLAGTGVTDTQYF.

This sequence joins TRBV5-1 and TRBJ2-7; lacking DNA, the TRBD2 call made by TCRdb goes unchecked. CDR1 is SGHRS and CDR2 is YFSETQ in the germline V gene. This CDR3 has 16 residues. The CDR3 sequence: CASSLIPGTSGYEQYF.

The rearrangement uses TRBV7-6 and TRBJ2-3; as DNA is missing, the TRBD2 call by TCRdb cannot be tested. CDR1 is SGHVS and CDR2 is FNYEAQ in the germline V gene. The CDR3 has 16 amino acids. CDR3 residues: CASSSMAGRSTDTQYF.